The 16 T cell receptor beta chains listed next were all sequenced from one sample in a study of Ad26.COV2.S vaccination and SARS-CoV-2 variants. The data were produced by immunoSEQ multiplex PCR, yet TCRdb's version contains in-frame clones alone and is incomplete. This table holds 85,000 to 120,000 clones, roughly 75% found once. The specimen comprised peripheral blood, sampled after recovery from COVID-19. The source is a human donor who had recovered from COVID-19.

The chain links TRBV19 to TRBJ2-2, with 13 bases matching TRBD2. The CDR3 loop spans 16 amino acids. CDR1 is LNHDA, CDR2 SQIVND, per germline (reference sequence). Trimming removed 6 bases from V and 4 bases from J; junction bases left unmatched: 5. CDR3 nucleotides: TGTGCCAGTAGCCGTACTAGCGGGGGGGCCACCGGGGAGCTGTTTTTT. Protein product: CASSRTSGGATGELFF.

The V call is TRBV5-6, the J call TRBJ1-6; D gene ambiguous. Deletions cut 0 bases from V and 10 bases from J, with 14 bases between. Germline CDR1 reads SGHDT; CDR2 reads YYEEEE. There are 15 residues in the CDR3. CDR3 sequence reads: CASSLASFVASPLHF. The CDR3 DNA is TGTGCCAGCAGCTTGGCGAGTTTTGTAGCCTCACCCCTCCACTTT. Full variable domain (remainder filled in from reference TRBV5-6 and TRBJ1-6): DAGVTQSPTHLIKTRGQQVTLRCSPKSGHDTVSWYQQALGQGPQFIFQYYEEEERQRGNFPDRFSGHQFPNYSSELNVNALLLGDSALYLCASSLASFVASPLHFGNGTRLTVT.

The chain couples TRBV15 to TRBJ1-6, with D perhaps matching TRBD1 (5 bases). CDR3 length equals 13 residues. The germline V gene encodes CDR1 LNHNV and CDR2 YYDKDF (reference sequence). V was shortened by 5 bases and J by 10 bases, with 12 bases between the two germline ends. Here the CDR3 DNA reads TGTGCCACCAGCGTAACAGGTTCCTCACCCCTCCACTTT. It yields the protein CATSVTGSSPLHF.

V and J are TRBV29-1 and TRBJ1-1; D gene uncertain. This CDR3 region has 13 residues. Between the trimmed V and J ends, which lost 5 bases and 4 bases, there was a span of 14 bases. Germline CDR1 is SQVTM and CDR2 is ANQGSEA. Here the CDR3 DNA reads TGCAGCGTTTGCTCCGACGGCAGCACTGAAGCTTTCTTT. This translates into CSVCSDGSTEAFF.

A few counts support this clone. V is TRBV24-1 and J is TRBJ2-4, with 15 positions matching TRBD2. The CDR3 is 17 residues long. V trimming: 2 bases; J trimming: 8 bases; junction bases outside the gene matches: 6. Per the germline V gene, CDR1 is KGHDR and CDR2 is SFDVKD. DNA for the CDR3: TGTGCCACCAGTGATTGGACTAGCGGGGGGGAGAGAGACATTCAGTACTTC. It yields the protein CATSDWTSGGERDIQYF.

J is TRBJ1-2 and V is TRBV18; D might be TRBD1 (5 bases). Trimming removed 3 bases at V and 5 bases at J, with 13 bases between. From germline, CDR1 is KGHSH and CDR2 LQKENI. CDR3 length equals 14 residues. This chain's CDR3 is CASSPVHEGYGYTF. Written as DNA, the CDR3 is TGTGCCAGCTCACCGGTTCACGAGGGGTATGGCTACACCTTC.

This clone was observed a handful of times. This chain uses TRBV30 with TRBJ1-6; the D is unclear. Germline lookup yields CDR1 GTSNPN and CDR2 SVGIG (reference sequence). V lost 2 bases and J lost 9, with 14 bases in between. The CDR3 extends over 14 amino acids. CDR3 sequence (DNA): TGTGCCTGGAGTATCACAGCGCGGCTTTCACCCCTCCACTTT. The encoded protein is CAWSITARLSPLHF.

CDR3 sequence reads: CASRSGTGGHGYTF. The CDR3 nucleotides read TGCGCCAGCAGATCCGGGACAGGGGGTCATGGCTACACCTTC. The chain recombines TRBV5-1 with TRBJ1-2; 11 bases match TRBD1. CDR3 length equals 14 residues. Per the germline V gene, CDR1 is SGHRS and CDR2 is YFSETQ. V shed 5 bases, J shed 6 bases, and the junction held 6 bases outside the gene matches.

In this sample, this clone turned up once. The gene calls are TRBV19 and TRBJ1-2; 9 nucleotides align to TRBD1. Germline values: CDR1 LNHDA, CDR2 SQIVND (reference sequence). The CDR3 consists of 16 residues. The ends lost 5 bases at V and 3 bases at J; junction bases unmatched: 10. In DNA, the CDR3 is TGTGCCAGTAGTGTCCTACAGGGGGCGGGGGACTATGGCTACACCTTC. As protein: CASSVLQGAGDYGYTF.

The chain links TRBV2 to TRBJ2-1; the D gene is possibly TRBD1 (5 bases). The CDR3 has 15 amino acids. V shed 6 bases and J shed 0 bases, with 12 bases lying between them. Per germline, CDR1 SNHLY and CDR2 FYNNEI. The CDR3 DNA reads TGTGCCAGCAGGGAAAGGGGTTACTCCTACAATGAGCAGTTCTTC. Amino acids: CASRERGYSYNEQFF. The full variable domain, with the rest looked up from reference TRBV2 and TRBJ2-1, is EPEVTQTPSHQVTQMGQEVILRCVPISNHLYFYWYRQILGQKVEFLVSFYNNEISEKSEIFDDQFSVERPDGSNFTLKIRSTKLEDSAMYFCASRERGYSYNEQFFGPGTRLTVL.

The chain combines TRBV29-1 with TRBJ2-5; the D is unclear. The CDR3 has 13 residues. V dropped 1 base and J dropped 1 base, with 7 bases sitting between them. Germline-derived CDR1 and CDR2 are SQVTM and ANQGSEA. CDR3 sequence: CSVEGTVQETQYF. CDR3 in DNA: TGCAGCGTTGAAGGAACAGTCCAAGAGACCCAGTACTTC.

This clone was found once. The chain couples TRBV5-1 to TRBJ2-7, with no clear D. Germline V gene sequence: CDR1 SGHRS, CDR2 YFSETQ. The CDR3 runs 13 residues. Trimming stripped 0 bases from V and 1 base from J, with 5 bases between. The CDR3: CASSLEISYEQYF. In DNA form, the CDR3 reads TGCGCCAGCAGCTTGGAAATATCCTACGAGCAGTACTTC.

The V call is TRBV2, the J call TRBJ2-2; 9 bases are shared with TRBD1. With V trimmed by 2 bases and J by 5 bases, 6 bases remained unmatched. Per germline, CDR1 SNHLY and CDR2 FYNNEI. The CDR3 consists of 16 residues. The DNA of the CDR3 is TGTGCCAGCAGTGAACTAGGACAGGGGACGACCGGGGAGCTGTTTTTT. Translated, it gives CASSELGQGTTGELFF.

The CDR3 nucleotides read TGTGCCACCGACGGACTAGCGGGAGGCACAGATACGCAGTATTTT. Protein: CATDGLAGGTDTQYF. V and J are TRBV30 and TRBJ2-3; TRBD2 aligns across 13 bases. The CDR3 contains 15 residues. Trimming took 8 bases from V and 1 from J; bases not matched to a gene: 6. Germline CDR1 reads GTSNPN; CDR2 reads SVGIG (reference sequence).

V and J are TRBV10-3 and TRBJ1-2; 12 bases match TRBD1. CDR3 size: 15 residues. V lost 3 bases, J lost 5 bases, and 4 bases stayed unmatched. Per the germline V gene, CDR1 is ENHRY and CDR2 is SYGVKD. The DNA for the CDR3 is TGTGCCATCAGTGAAGGGACAGGGGGCGAGTATGGCTACACCTTC. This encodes CAISEGTGGEYGYTF.

The CDR3 coding sequence is TGTGCCAGCAGACGGGCCTCGACTGGGGGTTGGTACGAGCAGTACTTC. Encoded protein: CASRRASTGGWYEQYF. The J gene is TRBJ2-7, the V gene TRBV7-2; D possibly uses TRBD1 or TRBD2 (5 bases each). In germline, CDR1 is SGHTA, CDR2 FQGNSA. Trimming cost V 6 bases and J 4 bases, with 22 bases left between them. The CDR3 is 16 residues long.